The rows below give T cell receptor beta chains drawn from one sample of a study of shared clonotypes between healthy human individuals. The data were produced by immunoSEQ multiplex PCR, yet TCRdb's version contains in-frame clones alone and is incomplete. The sample lists some 2.3 million clones, 93% seen once, with 0.39% in the top ten. Input material: naive CD4+ T cells from PBMCs. These receptors all stem from a man aged 18 to 35 in good health. Some clones in this sample may be carry-over from other donors' samples. CDR3s include the opening cysteine and the closing phenylalanine or tryptophan.

>TRBV28|TRBJ1-2
CASSPGGGFYGYTF
>TRBV29-1|TRBJ1-2
CSVAGTGGDYGYTF
>TRBV30|TRBJ1-3
CAWRRDRVHTIYF
>TRBV28|TRBJ1-3
CASSSTGRGNTIYF
>TRBV5-1|TRBJ2-5
CASSPTSGEETQYF
>TRBV29-1|TRBJ2-7
CSVNDPRGHEQYF
>TRBV28|TRBJ1-1
CAAWDRGRGFTEAFF
>TRBV27|TRBJ1-2
CASSPYPFNYGYTF
>TRBV4-1|TRBJ2-1
CASSQGDRVYSYNEQFF
>TRBV6-6|TRBJ2-1
CASSYSGLARGGEQFF
>TRBV2|TRBJ2-6
CASTGAGANVLTF
>TRBV11-2|TRBJ2-3
CASRKAGGGTDTQYF
>TRBV30|TRBJ2-7
CAWSVFSASYEQYF
>TRBV10-3|TRBJ2-3
CAISESGLGADTQYF
>TRBV7-8|TRBJ2-1
CASSRFANKRSYNEQFF
>TRBV28|TRBJ2-5
CASSLPGVQETQYF
>TRBV7-9|TRBJ2-1
CASSLESGSNPSYNEQFF
>TRBV28|TRBJ2-5
CATYPRLAGEETQYF
>TRBV5-1|TRBJ1-4
CASSFTPTTGGFREKLFF
>TRBV12-5|TRBJ1-2
CASGFGGPGGYTF
>TRBV7-8|TRBJ2-6
CASSLICYPQSRANVLTF
>TRBV27|TRBJ1-2
CASSPRTFYGYTF
>TRBV30|TRBJ2-5
CARSVPLPGLAGGPGRETQYF
>TRBV5-1|TRBJ1-4
CASSPISGDEKLFF
>TRBV11-2|TRBJ2-3
CASSQTVRGDGADTQYF
>TRBV28|TRBJ2-7
CASSPTGRTYEQYF
>TRBV27|TRBJ1-1
CASSMRTANTEAFF
>TRBV5-1|TRBJ1-2
CASSPALSNYGYTF
>TRBV28|TRBJ2-7
CASSLSWGSSYEQYF
>TRBV19|TRBJ1-5
CASSIDPGTLPNQPQHF
>TRBV6-1|TRBJ2-5
CASSGEGGQTQYF
>TRBV30|TRBJ1-2
CAWSPGHLLGYTF
>TRBV10-1|TRBJ2-5
CASRTDRAETQYF
>TRBV28|TRBJ2-5
CASSLVEETQYF
>TRBV2|TRBJ1-5
CASSHRDNLSNQPQHF